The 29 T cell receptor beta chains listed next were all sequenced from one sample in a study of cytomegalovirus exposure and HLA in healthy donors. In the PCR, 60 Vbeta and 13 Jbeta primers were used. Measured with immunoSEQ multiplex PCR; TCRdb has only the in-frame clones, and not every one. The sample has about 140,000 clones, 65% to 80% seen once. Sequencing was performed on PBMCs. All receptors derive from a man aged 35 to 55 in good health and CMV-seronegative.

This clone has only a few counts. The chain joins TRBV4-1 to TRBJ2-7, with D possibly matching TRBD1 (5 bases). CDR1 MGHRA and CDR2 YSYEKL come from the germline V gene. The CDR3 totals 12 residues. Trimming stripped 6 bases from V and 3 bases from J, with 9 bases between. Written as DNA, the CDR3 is TGCGCCAGCAGTTACCAGGGCTACGAGCAGTACTTC. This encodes CASSYQGYEQYF.

The CDR3 loop reads CASSSQIGEGYTF. The CDR3 DNA reads TGTGCCAGCAGCTCCCAAATCGGGGAAGGCTACACCTTC. The chain has TRBV7-9 and TRBJ1-2, with D uncertain. The germline V gene has CDR1 SEHNR and CDR2 FQNEAQ (reference sequence). Trimming shortened V by 4 bases and J by 8 bases, and 14 bases separated the two germline ends. The CDR3 runs to 13 residues.

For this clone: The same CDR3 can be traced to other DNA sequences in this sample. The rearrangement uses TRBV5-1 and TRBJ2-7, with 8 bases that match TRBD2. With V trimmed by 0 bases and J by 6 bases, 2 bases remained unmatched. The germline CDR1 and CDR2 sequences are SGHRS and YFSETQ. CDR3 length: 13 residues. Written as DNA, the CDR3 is TGCGCCAGCAGCTTGGGGGCGGGGGGCGAGCAGTACTTC. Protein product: CASSLGAGGEQYF.

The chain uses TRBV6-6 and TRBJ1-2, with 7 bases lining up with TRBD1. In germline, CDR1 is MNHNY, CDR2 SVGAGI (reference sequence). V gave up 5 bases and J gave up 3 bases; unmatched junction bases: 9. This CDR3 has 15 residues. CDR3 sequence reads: CASSPPWGQHYGYTF. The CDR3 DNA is TGTGCCAGCAGTCCCCCCTGGGGACAGCACTATGGCTACACCTTC.

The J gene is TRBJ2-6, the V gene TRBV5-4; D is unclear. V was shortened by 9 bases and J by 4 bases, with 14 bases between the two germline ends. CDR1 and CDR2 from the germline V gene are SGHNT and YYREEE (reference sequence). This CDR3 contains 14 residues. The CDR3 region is CATSSRSGANVLTF. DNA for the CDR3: TGTGCCACCTCCTCCCGGTCCGGGGCCAACGTCCTGACTTTC. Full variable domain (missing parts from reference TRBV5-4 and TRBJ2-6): ETGVTQSPTHLIKTRGQQVTLRCSSQSGHNTVSWYQQALGQGPQFIFQYYREEENGRGNFPPRFSGLQFPNYSSELNVNALELDDSALYLCATSSRSGANVLTFGAGSRLTVL.

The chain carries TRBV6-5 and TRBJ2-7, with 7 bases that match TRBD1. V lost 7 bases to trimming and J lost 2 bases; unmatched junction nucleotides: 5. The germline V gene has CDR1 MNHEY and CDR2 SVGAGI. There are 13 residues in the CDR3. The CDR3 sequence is CASTAGTAYEQYF. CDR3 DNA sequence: TGTGCCAGCACTGCCGGGACAGCCTACGAGCAGTACTTC.

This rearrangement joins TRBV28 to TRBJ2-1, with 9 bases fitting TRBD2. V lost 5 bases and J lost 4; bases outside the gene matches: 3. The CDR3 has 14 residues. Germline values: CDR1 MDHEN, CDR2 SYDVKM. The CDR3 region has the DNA TGTGCCAGCAGTAGTAGCGGGAGTTACAATGAGCAGTTCTTC. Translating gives CASSSSGSYNEQFF. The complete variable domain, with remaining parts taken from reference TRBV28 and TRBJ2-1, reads DVKVTQSSRYLVKRTGEKVFLECVQDMDHENMFWYRQDPGLGLRLIYFSYDVKMKEKGDIPEGYSVSREKKERFSLILESASTNQTSMYLCASSSSGSYNEQFFGPGTRLTVL.

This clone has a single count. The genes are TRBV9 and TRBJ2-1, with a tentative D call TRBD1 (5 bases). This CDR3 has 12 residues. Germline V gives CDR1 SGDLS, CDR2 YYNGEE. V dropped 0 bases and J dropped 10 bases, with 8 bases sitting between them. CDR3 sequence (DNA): TGTGCCAGCAGCGTAGCTGGGGCCGAGCAGTTCTTC. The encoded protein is CASSVAGAEQFF.

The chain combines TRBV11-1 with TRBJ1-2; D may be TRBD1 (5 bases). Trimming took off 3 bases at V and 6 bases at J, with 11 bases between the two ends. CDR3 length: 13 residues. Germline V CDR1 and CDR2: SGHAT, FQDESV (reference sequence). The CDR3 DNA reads TGTGCCAGCAGCTTTCGGCAGGGTGATGGCTACACCTTC. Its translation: CASSFRQGDGYTF.

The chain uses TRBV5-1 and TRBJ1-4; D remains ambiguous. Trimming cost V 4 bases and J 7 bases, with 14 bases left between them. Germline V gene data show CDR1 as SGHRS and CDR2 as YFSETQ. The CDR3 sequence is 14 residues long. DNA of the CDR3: TGCGCCAGCAGCGTACAAATGCGGGGTGAAAAACTGTTTTTT. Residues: CASSVQMRGEKLFF.

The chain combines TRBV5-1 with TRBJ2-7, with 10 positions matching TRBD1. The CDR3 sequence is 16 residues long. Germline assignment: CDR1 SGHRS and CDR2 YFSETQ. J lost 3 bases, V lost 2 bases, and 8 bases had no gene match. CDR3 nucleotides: TGCGCCAGCAGCTTCGATGGGGGACAGGGGTTCTACGAGCAGTACTTC. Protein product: CASSFDGGQGFYEQYF.

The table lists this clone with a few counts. CDR3 protein: CASSYGGIWNTEAFF. The CDR3 bases are TGTGCCAGCAGTTACGGAGGAATCTGGAACACTGAAGCTTTCTTT. This chain uses TRBV6-5 with TRBJ1-1; D is uncertain. CDR1 and CDR2 from the germline V gene are MNHEY and SVGAGI. V dropped 2 bases and J dropped 1 base, with 11 bases sitting between them. The CDR3 contains 15 residues.

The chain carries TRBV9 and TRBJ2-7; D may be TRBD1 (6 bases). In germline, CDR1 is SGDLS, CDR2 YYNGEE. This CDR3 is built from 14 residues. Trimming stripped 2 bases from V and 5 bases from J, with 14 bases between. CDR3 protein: CASSVGQGVDEQYF. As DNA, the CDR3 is TGTGCCAGCAGCGTGGGACAAGGGGTAGACGAGCAGTACTTC.

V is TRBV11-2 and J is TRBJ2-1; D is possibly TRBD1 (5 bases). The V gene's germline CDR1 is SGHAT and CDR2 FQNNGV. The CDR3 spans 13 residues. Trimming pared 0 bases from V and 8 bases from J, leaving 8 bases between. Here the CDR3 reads CASSLDVGDEQFF. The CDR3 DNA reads TGTGCCAGCAGCTTAGATGTAGGGGATGAGCAGTTCTTC.

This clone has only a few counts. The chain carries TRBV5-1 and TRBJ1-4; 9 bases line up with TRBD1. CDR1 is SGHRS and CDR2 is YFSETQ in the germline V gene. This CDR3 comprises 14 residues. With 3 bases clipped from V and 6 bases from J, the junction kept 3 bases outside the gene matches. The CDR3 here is CASSSQGAYEKLFF. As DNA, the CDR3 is TGCGCCAGCAGCTCACAGGGGGCATATGAAAAACTGTTTTTT.

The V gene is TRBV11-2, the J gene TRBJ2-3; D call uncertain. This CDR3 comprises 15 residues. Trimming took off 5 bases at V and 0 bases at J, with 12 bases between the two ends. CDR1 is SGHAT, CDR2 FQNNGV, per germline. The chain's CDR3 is CASSAPDSSTDTQYF. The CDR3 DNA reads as TGTGCCAGCAGCGCACCCGACTCCAGCACAGATACGCAGTATTTT. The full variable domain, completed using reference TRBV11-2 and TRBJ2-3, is EAGVAQSPRYKIIEKRQSVAFWCNPISGHATLYWYQQILGQGPKLLIQFQNNGVVDDSQLPKDRFSAERLKGVDSTLKIQPAKLEDSAVYLCASSAPDSSTDTQYFGPGTRLTVL.

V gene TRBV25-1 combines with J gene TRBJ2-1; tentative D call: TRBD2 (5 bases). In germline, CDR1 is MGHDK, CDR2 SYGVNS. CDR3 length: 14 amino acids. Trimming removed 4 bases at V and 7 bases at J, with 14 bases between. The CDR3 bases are TGTGCCAGCAGTGGCCCCCAGCGGCTGAATGAGCAGTTCTTC. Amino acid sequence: CASSGPQRLNEQFF.

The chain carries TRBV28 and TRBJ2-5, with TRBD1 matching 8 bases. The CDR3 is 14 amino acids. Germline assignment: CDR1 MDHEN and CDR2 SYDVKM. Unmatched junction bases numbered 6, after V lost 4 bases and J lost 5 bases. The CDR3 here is CASSSPDRAETQYF. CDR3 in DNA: TGTGCCAGCAGTTCTCCGGACAGGGCCGAGACCCAGTACTTC.

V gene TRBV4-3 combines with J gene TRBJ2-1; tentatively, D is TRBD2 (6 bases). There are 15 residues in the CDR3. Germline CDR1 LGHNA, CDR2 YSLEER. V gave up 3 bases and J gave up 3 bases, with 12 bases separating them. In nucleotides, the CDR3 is TGCGCCAGCAGCCAGGAGGGTTCCAGCTACAATGAGCAGTTCTTC. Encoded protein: CASSQEGSSYNEQFF.

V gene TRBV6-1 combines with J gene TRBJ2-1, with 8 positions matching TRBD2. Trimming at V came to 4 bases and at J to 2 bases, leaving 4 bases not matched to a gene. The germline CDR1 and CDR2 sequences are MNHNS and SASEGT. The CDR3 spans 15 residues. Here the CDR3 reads CASSVASGPYNEQFF. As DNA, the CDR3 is TGTGCCAGCAGTGTCGCTAGCGGGCCCTACAATGAGCAGTTCTTC.

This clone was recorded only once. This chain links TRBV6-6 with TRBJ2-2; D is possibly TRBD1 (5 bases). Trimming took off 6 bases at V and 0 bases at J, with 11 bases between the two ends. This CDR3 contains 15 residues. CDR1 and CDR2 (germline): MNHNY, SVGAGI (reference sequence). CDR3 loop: CASSSDITNTGELFF. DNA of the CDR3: TGTGCCAGCAGCTCGGACATAACGAACACCGGGGAGCTGTTTTTT.

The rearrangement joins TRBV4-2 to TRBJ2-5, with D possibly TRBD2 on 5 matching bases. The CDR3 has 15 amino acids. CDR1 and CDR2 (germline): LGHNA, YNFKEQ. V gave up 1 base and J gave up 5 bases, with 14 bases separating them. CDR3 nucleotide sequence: TGTGCCAGCAGCCAAGTCGAGGGAGTTGATGAGACCCAGTACTTC. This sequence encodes CASSQVEGVDETQYF.

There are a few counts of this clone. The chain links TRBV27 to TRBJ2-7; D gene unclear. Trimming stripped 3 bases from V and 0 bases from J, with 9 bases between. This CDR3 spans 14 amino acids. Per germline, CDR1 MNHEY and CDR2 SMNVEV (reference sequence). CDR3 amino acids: CASSFFKSSYEQYF. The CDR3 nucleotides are TGTGCCAGCAGTTTCTTCAAGAGCTCCTACGAGCAGTACTTC.

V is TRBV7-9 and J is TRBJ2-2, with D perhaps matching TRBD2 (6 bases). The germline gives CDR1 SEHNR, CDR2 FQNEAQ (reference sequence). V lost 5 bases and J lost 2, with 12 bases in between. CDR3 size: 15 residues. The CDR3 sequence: CASSLDYVNTGELFF. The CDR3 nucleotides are TGTGCCAGCAGCCTGGACTACGTTAACACCGGGGAGCTGTTTTTT.

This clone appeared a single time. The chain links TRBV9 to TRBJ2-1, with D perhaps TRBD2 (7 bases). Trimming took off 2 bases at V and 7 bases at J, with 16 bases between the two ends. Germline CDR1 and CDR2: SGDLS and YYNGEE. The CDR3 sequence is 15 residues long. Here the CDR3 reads CASSVGGGGKNEQFF. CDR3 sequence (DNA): TGTGCCAGCAGCGTGGGAGGGGGTGGGAAAAATGAGCAGTTCTTC.

The CDR3 sequence: CASSSQTGENTGELFF. CDR3 DNA sequence: TGTGCCAGCAGTTCGCAGACAGGGGAGAACACCGGGGAGCTGTTTTTT. The chain carries TRBV6-5 and TRBJ2-2; the match to TRBD1 covers 8 bases. This CDR3 is 16 amino acids long. J was trimmed by 1 base and V by 4 bases; bases with no gene match: 5. Germline-derived CDR1 and CDR2 are MNHEY and SVGAGI.

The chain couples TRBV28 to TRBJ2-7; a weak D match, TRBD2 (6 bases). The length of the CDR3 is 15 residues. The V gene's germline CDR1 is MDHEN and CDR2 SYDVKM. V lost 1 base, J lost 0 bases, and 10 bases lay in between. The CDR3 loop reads CASSLSLTSSYEQYF. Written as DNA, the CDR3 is TGTGCCAGCAGTTTATCTCTGACTAGCTCCTACGAGCAGTACTTC.

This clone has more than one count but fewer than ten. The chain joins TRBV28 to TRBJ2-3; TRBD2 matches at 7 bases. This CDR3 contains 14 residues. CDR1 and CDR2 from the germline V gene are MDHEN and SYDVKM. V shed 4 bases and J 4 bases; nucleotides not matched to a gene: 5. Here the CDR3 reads CASSYIAGADTQYF. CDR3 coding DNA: TGTGCCAGCAGTTACATTGCGGGGGCAGATACGCAGTATTTT.

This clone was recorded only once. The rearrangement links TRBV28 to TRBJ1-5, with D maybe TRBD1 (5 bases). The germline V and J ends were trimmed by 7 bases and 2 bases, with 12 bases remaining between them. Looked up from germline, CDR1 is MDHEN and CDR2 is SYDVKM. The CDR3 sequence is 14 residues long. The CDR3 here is CASIDSRGNQPQHF. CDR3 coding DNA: TGTGCCAGCATTGACAGTCGGGGCAATCAGCCCCAGCATTTT.